The 29 T cell receptor beta chains reported below all come from one sample, sequenced in a study of blood T cell repertoires in COVID-19. Sequenced by immunoSEQ multiplex PCR; TCRdb stores in-frame clones only, minus some. The sample has roughly 50,000 clones; approximately 90% are singletons. The material sequenced was peripheral blood. These receptors were collected from a woman between 55 and 75 years old with active COVID-19.

V gene TRBV10-2 combines with J gene TRBJ1-1; a weak D match, TRBD1 (6 bases). CDR3 length equals 14 residues. Germline CDR1 is WSHSY and CDR2 is SAAADI. The ends were cut back, 7 bases at V and 11 bases at J, with 23 bases in the middle. The CDR3: CASTDRTQERGAFF. The CDR3 DNA reads as TGCGCCAGCACCGACAGAACCCAGGAGAGGGGGGCTTTCTTT.

V is TRBV20-1 and J is TRBJ1-1, with 7 bases fitting TRBD1. V gave up 3 bases and J gave up 2 bases; unmatched junction bases: 15. The germline V gene has CDR1 DFQATT and CDR2 SNEGSKA (reference sequence). The CDR3 spans 17 residues. CDR3 region: CSASINRDRYLNTEAFF. CDR3 in DNA: TGCAGTGCTAGTATAAATCGGGACAGATATTTAAACACTGAAGCTTTCTTT.

The rearrangement uses TRBV2 and TRBJ1-2, with 9 bases that match TRBD1. The V segment lost 6 bases and the J segment 8 bases; nucleotides outside the gene matches: 7. Germline V CDR1 and CDR2: SNHLY, FYNNEI. The CDR3 runs to 13 residues. This CDR3 reads CASRGDRVTGYTF. The CDR3 DNA reads TGTGCCAGCAGGGGGGACAGGGTAACCGGCTACACCTTC.

V gene TRBV7-2 combines with J gene TRBJ2-5, with 7 bases that match TRBD1. V lost 6 bases, J lost 6 bases, and 7 bases stayed unmatched. Germline V CDR1 and CDR2: SGHTA, FQGNSA. The CDR3 loop spans 13 amino acids. The CDR3 nucleotides read TGTGCCAGCAGTCCAGACAGGGTTCAGACCCAGTACTTC. Translated: CASSPDRVQTQYF.

This chain joins TRBV10-3 and TRBJ1-4; D is possibly TRBD1 (6 bases). The germline V gene encodes CDR1 ENHRY and CDR2 SYGVKD. The V end lost 3 bases, the J end lost 5 bases, and 10 bases lay between the germline ends. This CDR3 is built from 14 residues. In nucleotides, the CDR3 is TGTGCCATCAGTGATCAGGGGAAGAATGAAAAACTGTTTTTT. Amino acid sequence: CAISDQGKNEKLFF.

The chain links TRBV5-1 to TRBJ2-2, with D possibly TRBD2 on 6 matching bases. The CDR3 is 18 residues long. The germline V and J ends were trimmed by 3 bases and 0 bases, with 18 bases remaining between them. CDR1 and CDR2 from the germline V gene are SGHRS and YFSETQ. The CDR3 DNA sequence: TGCGCCAGCAGCTCCCGGGGTAGCGGATTCGCGAACACCGGGGAGCTGTTTTTT. Its translation is CASSSRGSGFANTGELFF.

This rearrangement joins TRBV2 to TRBJ2-7; D is possibly TRBD1 (6 bases). CDR1 and CDR2 (germline): SNHLY, FYNNEI. With 9 bases removed from V and 3 bases from J, the gap between germline ends came to 9 bases. This CDR3 is built from 11 residues. The CDR3: CASRDIYEQYF. The CDR3 DNA sequence: TGTGCCAGTAGGGACATCTACGAGCAGTACTTC.

The chain links TRBV30 to TRBJ1-5; D not certain. This CDR3 comprises 12 residues. Germline CDR1 is GTSNPN and CDR2 is SVGIG (reference sequence). Trimming cost V 5 bases and J 2 bases, with 7 bases left between them. Written as DNA, the CDR3 is TGTGCCTGGCGCAGTGGCAATCAGCCCCAGCATTTT. This translates into CAWRSGNQPQHF.

The rearrangement joins TRBV27 to TRBJ1-5, with a tentative D call TRBD1 (5 bases). This CDR3 region has 15 residues. Deletions cut 1 base from V and 2 bases from J, with 9 bases between. Germline V gene data show CDR1 as MNHEY and CDR2 as SMNVEV (reference sequence). The CDR3 region is CASSLWGGGNQPQHF. The CDR3 DNA sequence: TGTGCCAGCAGTTTATGGGGCGGGGGCAATCAGCCCCAGCATTTT.

This clone was detected once. The chain carries TRBV7-3 and TRBJ2-3, with D possibly matching TRBD1 (5 bases). The germline V gene encodes CDR1 SGHTA and CDR2 FQGTGA. The CDR3 runs 15 residues. V dropped 2 bases and J dropped 2 bases, with 11 bases sitting between them. The CDR3, as DNA: TGTGCCAGCAGCTTACAGGGCATAAACACAGATACGCAGTATTTT. Amino acid sequence: CASSLQGINTDTQYF.

J is TRBJ2-5 and V is TRBV5-8, with D perhaps TRBD1 (5 bases). Trimming left V 0 bases short and J 7 bases short, with 10 bases between. The CDR3 has 13 amino acids. Germline CDR1 reads SGHTS; CDR2 reads YDEGEE. The CDR3 DNA sequence: TGTGCCAGCAGCTTGGGGGGCCCCGGGACCCAGTACTTC. Protein sequence: CASSLGGPGTQYF.

V usage is TRBV11-3 and J usage is TRBJ2-7, with 7 nucleotides matching TRBD1. The CDR3 is 15 residues long. Per germline, CDR1 SGHNT and CDR2 YENEEA. Losses at the gene ends were 0 bases for V and 3 bases for J; bases not matched to a gene: 5. The CDR3 here is CASSLDGDRFYEQYF. In DNA, the CDR3 is TGTGCCAGCAGCTTAGATGGGGACAGATTCTACGAGCAGTACTTC.

This clone was recorded once. The chain links TRBV9 to TRBJ1-1; a possible D gene is TRBD1 (5 bases). CDR1 is SGDLS, CDR2 YYNGEE, per germline. The CDR3 runs to 15 residues. V was shortened by 4 bases and J by 0 bases, with 13 bases between the two germline ends. The CDR3 coding sequence is TGTGCCAGCAGCCCTTCAGACAGCTTGAACACTGAAGCTTTCTTT. Translated: CASSPSDSLNTEAFF. Full variable domain (rest looked up from reference TRBV9 and TRBJ1-1): DSGVTQTPKHLITATGQRVTLRCSPRSGDLSVYWYQQSLDQGLQFLIQYYNGEERAKGNILERFSAQQFPDLHSELNLSSLELGDSALYFCASSPSDSLNTEAFFGQGTRLTVV.

The chain uses TRBV19 and TRBJ2-3; no clear D. Germline CDR1 reads LNHDA; CDR2 reads SQIVND (reference sequence). The V gene lost 8 bases and the J gene lost 2 bases, with 5 bases spanning the gap. This CDR3 is 11 amino acids long. In DNA, the CDR3 is TGTGCCAGTCGTGTCACAGATACGCAGTATTTT. This translates into CASRVTDTQYF.

The chain has TRBV3-1 (or the pseudogene TRBV3-2) and TRBJ1-5; 7 positions agree with TRBD1. This CDR3 has 16 residues. V shed 8 bases and J 2 bases; nucleotides not matched to a gene: 12. Looked up from germline, CDR1 is LGHDT and CDR2 is YNNKEL (reference sequence). This CDR3 is CASGMGQGEGNQPQHF. The CDR3 nucleotides are TGTGCCAGCGGAATGGGGCAGGGGGAAGGCAATCAGCCCCAGCATTTT.

This chain joins TRBV19 and TRBJ1-4; D not resolved. Trimming shortened V by 3 bases and J by 5 bases, and 7 bases separated the two germline ends. The CDR3 is 13 residues long. Per the germline V gene, CDR1 is LNHDA and CDR2 is SQIVND (reference sequence). CDR3 protein: CASSISANEKLFF. For the CDR3, the DNA is TGTGCCAGTAGTATTTCCGCGAATGAAAAACTGTTTTTT.

The rearrangement joins TRBV7-9 to TRBJ1-1; D remains unclear. With 5 bases removed from V and 0 bases from J, the gap between germline ends came to 10 bases. This CDR3 is 14 amino acids long. Germline V gene data show CDR1 as SEHNR and CDR2 as FQNEAQ (reference sequence). The CDR3 sequence is CASSPPGMNTEAFF. For the CDR3, the DNA is TGTGCCAGCAGCCCGCCGGGGATGAACACTGAAGCTTTCTTT.

The gene calls are TRBV19 and TRBJ2-2; 9 nucleotides align to TRBD2. The CDR3 spans 15 residues. V lost 7 bases, J lost 4 bases, and 7 bases stayed unmatched. Germline V CDR1 and CDR2: LNHDA, SQIVND (reference sequence). CDR3: CASKEGLAVTGELFF. CDR3 DNA sequence: TGTGCCAGTAAAGAGGGACTAGCCGTCACCGGGGAGCTGTTTTTT.

V usage is TRBV7-2 and J usage is TRBJ2-6; 7 positions agree with TRBD1. Losses at the gene ends were 5 bases for V and 2 bases for J; bases not matched to a gene: 3. Germline CDR1 reads SGHTA; CDR2 reads FQGNSA. This CDR3 has 15 residues. The CDR3 bases are TGTGCCAGCAGCCTCCAGGGGGCTGGGGCCAACGTCCTGACTTTC. It codes for CASSLQGAGANVLTF.

The rearrangement links TRBV5-1 to TRBJ2-2, with D perhaps TRBD2 (7 bases). Germline V gives CDR1 SGHRS, CDR2 YFSETQ. The CDR3 totals 15 residues. Trimming stripped 4 bases from V and 3 bases from J, with 13 bases between. The CDR3 DNA is TGCGCCAGCAGCGAAGGGGGGGCCCACACCGGGGAGCTGTTTTTT. As protein: CASSEGGAHTGELFF.

The chain couples TRBV3-1 (or the pseudogene TRBV3-2) to TRBJ1-2; no definite D call. There are 12 residues in the CDR3. Germline V gene lookup returns CDR1 LGHDT and CDR2 YNNKEL (reference sequence). Trimming removed 6 bases at V and 2 bases at J, with 7 bases between. In DNA form, the CDR3 reads TGTGCCAGCAGTACACAAAACTATGGCTACACCTTC. Residues: CASSTQNYGYTF.

The rearrangement links TRBV6-6 to TRBJ1-2, with D maybe TRBD1 (6 bases). CDR3 length: 13 residues. The germline V and J ends were trimmed by 6 bases and 4 bases, with 12 bases remaining between them. Germline lookup yields CDR1 MNHNY and CDR2 SVGAGI (reference sequence). This chain's CDR3 is CASSAGQFYGYTF. In DNA form, the CDR3 reads TGTGCCAGCAGCGCAGGACAGTTCTATGGCTACACCTTC.

The rearrangement joins TRBV6-6 to TRBJ2-3; tentative D call: TRBD1 (6 bases). Germline lookup yields CDR1 MNHNY and CDR2 SVGAGI (reference sequence). The germline V and J ends were trimmed by 5 bases and 3 bases, with 27 bases remaining between them. CDR3 length: 19 amino acids. The CDR3 region has the DNA TGTGCCAGCAGTCCACGACCTACTCTGACAACCCAGGGGACAGATACGCAGTATTTT. Translating it yields CASSPRPTLTTQGTDTQYF.

By share of the sample, this clone is medium-sized (0.01 to 0.1%). This sequence joins TRBV7-9 and TRBJ1-1; possible D gene TRBD1, 5 bases. This CDR3 spans 14 amino acids. Germline CDR1 SEHNR, CDR2 FQNEAQ (reference sequence). Trimming removed 7 bases from V and 2 bases from J, with 14 bases in between. The CDR3 DNA reads TGTGCCAGCATCCCAACGCAGGGAAACACTGAAGCTTTCTTT. As protein: CASIPTQGNTEAFF.

The chain recombines TRBV19 with TRBJ2-1; 7 nucleotides line up with TRBD1. Germline CDR1 and CDR2: LNHDA and SQIVND (reference sequence). The CDR3 covers 11 residues. V was pared by 4 bases and J by 13 bases, with 4 bases of the junction left unmatched. The CDR3 DNA is TGTGCCAGTAGTACCCGGGACAGTCAGTTCTTC. This encodes CASSTRDSQFF.

V is TRBV10-3 and J is TRBJ1-4; D remains unclear. CDR1 is ENHRY, CDR2 SYGVKD, per germline. The CDR3 loop spans 15 amino acids. V lost 3 bases and J lost 3, with 11 bases in between. CDR3 sequence: CAISDAGSANEKLFF. The CDR3 DNA follows: TGTGCCATCAGTGACGCGGGATCGGCTAATGAAAAACTGTTTTTT.

J is TRBJ1-1 and V is TRBV7-9, with D maybe TRBD1 (5 bases). In germline, CDR1 is SEHNR, CDR2 FQNEAQ (reference sequence). V was clipped by 4 bases and J by 1 base, with 10 bases between them. This CDR3 has 14 amino acids. The CDR3, as DNA: TGTGCCAGCAGCTCGAACACAGGGAACACTGAAGCTTTCTTT. Its protein is CASSSNTGNTEAFF.

The table lists this clone with a count of one. The V call is TRBV9, the J call TRBJ2-1; possibly TRBD2 for D (7 bases). This CDR3 region has 17 residues. V was cut by 4 bases and J by 7 bases, with 24 bases left in between. Germline CDR1 SGDLS, CDR2 YYNGEE. The CDR3 bases are TGTGCCAGCAGCCCCCCCCCGTGGGGGGGCAAGGGGAATGAGCAGTTCTTC. Its translation is CASSPPPWGGKGNEQFF.

The CDR3 loop is CATSGADNTGELFF. The CDR3 coding sequence is TGTGCCACCAGTGGGGCAGATAACACCGGGGAGCTGTTTTTT. The chain has TRBV24-1 and TRBJ2-2, with D uncertain. There are 14 residues in the CDR3. Germline assignment: CDR1 KGHDR and CDR2 SFDVKD. V was clipped by 5 bases and J by 2 bases, with 8 bases between them.